This record looks at one T cell receptor beta chain sequence and its context. This clone's antigen is unknown. No much larger clone is present one base from it, and per-base qualities are unavailable. Term cord blood was obtained from about five elective full-term cesarean deliveries at roughly 37-41 weeks of gestation, without labor or rupture of membranes. The study excluded pregnancies involving fetal demise, active maternal HSV infection or known maternal HIV infection. A FACSAria III cell sorter was used to sort live, Annexin V-negative naive CD8+ T cells (CD3+CD8+CD45RA+CCR7+). Between roughly 18,000 and 100,000 naive CD8+ T cells were sorted per sample. Preassembled standardized sampling kits were used to collect mixed venous-arterial cord blood. Cord blood was kept at room temperature and processed within 4 hours of collection. Ficoll-Paque density gradient centrifugation of diluted blood was used to isolate mononuclear cells. Before sorting, mononuclear cells were cryopreserved in roughly 10% DMSO plus 90% FBS and kept long term at -150 degrees C. Annexin V and antibodies against CD3, CD8, CCR7 and CD45RA were used to stain the thawed cells. The DNeasy Blood and Tissue Kit was used to extract genomic DNA from snap-frozen pellets of sorted cells.

These data originate in a study of naive CD8 T cells in extremely preterm neonates (dated by TCRdb to about 2017). Looking at the study overall: Sorted naive CD8+ T cells from four age groups (extremely preterm neonates, term neonates, young children and adults) were used in the study to compare TCRbeta CDR3 repertoires. General study outcomes and caveats: Significantly lower iChao1 richness than in all other age groups (p < 0.05) and an even clone distribution were observed in preterm neonates, indicating a less rich repertoire. A higher proportion of shared CDR3 nucleotide sequences was found in preterm neonates (approximately 2.5%) than in term neonates (0.4%), young children (roughly 0.03%) and adults (around 0.01%). Compared with the older groups, preterm CDR3s were shorter and closer to germline, carrying fewer N additions and showing less junctional trimming. Prospective longitudinal studies of preterm and term neonates were called for by the authors so that T cell development could be tracked within individuals. A small sample size and variable productive template counts among preterm samples were noted by the authors as limitations.

Germline trimming: 2 bases from V, 3 bases from J; junction bases outside gene matches: 4. CDR1 and CDR2, per the germline V gene, are WSHSY and SAAADI. The CDR3 runs 15 amino acids, cysteine and phenylalanine included. The kept DNA is CDR3 alone, 45 bases in frame from the first base. TCRbeta CDR3 regions were amplified from genomic DNA by a two-step, bias-controlled multiplex PCR. Primers specific for every TRBV and TRBJ gene segment were used in the multiplex PCR. The immunoSEQ Assay was used to generate the TCRbeta repertoire data. For the original study's pipeline: To merge closely related sequences, reads went through filtering and clustering using a relative-frequency ratio and a modified nearest-neighbor algorithm. V, D and J gene assignments for CDR3 sequences followed IMGT annotation. Template counts were normalized for PCR amplification bias and quantified against synthetic TCR CDR3 analog sequences. Only unique productive sequences, defined as in-frame CDR3 sequences without stop codons, were included in the analyses. The immunoSEQ Analyzer software was used to calculate iChao1 richness and clonality, with clonality defined as 1 minus Pielou's evenness. Statistical tests were run in JMP, with either Student's t-test or a non-parametric test chosen according to Shapiro-Wilk normality results. The source is immuneACCESS, and TCRdb retained only in-frame sequences with V and J called. Part of the clones is not carried over; for the studies checked, unresolved V genes explain less than half of this, and the remainder is unexplained. That table furnishes V, J and clone size, whereas the DNA furnished D and trimming. In this sample the table shows approximately 7,000 clones, 92% of which occur a single time. The top ten constitute over 0.4% of the sample.

Sequenced input: naive CD8+ T cells from cord blood. The chain is assembled from TRBV10-2 and TRBJ2-1, and 7 bases in between align with TRBD2. This sequence originates from a newborn in good health. CDR3 reads: CASSEGAGVYNEQFF. The DNA sequence is as follows: TGCGCCAGCAGTGAGGGGGCGGGAGTCTACAATGAGCAGTTCTTC.